This TCR beta chain appears in the sequencing data of a study of cytotoxic CD8 clonotypes in ibrutinib-treated CLL. Study results and limitations: Clonality went up at ibrutinib response and then declined back toward baseline at progression.

This clone was counted a single time. Its specificity is unknown. Produced via immunoSEQ multiplex PCR; TCRdb's table is partial and in-frame only. The sample has 150,000 to 200,000 clones, around 84% seen once. The CDR3 is 15 residues long. V gave up 5 bases and J gave up 5 bases, with 18 bases separating them. Germline CDR1 reads SGHTA; CDR2 reads FQGNSA. Cryopreserved PBMCs supplied roughly 2.1 micrograms of genomic DNA for TCR beta libraries. The source was PBMCs, collected after 12 months of ibrutinib treatment. The origin of this receptor is a human donor with chronic lymphocytic leukemia. The chain carries TRBV7-2 and TRBJ1-2, with a tentative D call TRBD1 (5 bases). The CDR3 reads CASSPGTGKAYGYTF. The CDR3 DNA reads TGTGCCAGCAGCCCCGGGACCGGCAAAGCGTATGGCTACACCTTC.